This paragraph covers one T cell receptor (beta chain) sequence. These data belong to a study of radiation and T cells in renal cell carcinoma. V gave up 0 bases and J gave up 0 bases, with 9 bases separating them. The CDR3 length is 16 residues. The germline V gene has CDR1 LNHNV and CDR2 YYDKDF (reference sequence). The time point here: baseline pretreatment blood. Treatment specified: 15 Gy SBRT to primary tumor, nephrectomy 4 weeks later. The tumor was a clear cell renal cell carcinoma. TCRdb's table, derived via immunoSEQ multiplex PCR, lists solely in-frame clones and lacks some. Of roughly 120,000 clones listed, approximately 78% are singletons.

V is TRBV15 and J is TRBJ2-1; D remains ambiguous. Sample: blood, taken from a patient whose treatment included radiotherapy and nephrectomy. The source of this sequence is a woman aged 60 to 75 with renal cell carcinoma. The CDR3 loop is CATSRDRLGSYNEQFF. CDR3 DNA sequence: TGTGCCACCAGCAGAGATCGTCTAGGCTCCTACAATGAGCAGTTCTTC.